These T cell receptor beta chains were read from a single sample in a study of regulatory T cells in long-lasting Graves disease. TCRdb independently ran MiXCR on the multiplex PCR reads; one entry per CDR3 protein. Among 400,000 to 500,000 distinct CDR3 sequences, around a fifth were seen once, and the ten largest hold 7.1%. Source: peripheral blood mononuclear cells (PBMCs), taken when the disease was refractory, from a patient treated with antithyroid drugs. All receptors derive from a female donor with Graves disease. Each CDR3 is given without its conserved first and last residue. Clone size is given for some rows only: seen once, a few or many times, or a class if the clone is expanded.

ASTPGTPPAAGYT	-	13	TRBV5-1	TRBJ1-2
AISESQGGGNQPQH	many	14	TRBV10-3	TRBJ1-5
SVKTAANYGYT	-	11	TRBV20-1	TRBJ1-2
ASTVWRSGNTIY	-	12	TRBV5-5	TRBJ1-3
ASSPGTGELF	many	10	TRBV12-3/TRBV12-4	TRBJ2-2
ASSLVGGNTGAYGYT	many	15	TRBV28	TRBJ1-2
ASSSDGGAGANVLT	few	14	TRBV7-9	TRBJ2-6
ASSTGQAVNEKLF	-	13	TRBV19	TRBJ1-4
ASRWTGDNYGYT	many	12	TRBV19	TRBJ1-2
ASSIRGGRGNQPQH	-	14	TRBV19	TRBJ1-5